This T cell receptor beta chain derives from a study of blood T cell repertoires in COVID-19. The table came from immunoSEQ multiplex PCR; TCRdb's copy has only in-frame clones and leaves some out. The sample includes 90,000 to 150,000 clones, approximately 81% of them seen just once. Germline CDR1 SGHDT, CDR2 YYEEEE. The germline V and J ends were trimmed by 3 bases and 5 bases, with 17 bases remaining between them. The CDR3 is 15 residues long. This chain uses TRBV5-6 with TRBJ1-1; weak D call: TRBD1 (6 bases). Source material: peripheral blood. The sequence was obtained from a woman of 80 years or more with acute or convalescent COVID-19. DNA for the CDR3: TGTGCCAGCAGCTCCCACGGGGGGCGAGGGACTGAAGCTTTCTTT. Amino acid sequence: CASSSHGGRGTEAFF.